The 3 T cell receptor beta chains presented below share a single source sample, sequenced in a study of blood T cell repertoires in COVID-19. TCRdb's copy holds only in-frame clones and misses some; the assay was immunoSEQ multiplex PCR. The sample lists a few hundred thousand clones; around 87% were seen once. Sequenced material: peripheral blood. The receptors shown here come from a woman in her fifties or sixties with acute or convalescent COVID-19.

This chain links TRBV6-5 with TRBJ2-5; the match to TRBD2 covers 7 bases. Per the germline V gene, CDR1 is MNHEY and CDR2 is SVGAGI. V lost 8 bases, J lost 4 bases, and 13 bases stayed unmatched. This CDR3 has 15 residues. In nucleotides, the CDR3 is TGTGCCAGCCTCCCTCACGGGGGGAGTGGAGAGACCCAGTACTTC. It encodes CASLPHGGSGETQYF.

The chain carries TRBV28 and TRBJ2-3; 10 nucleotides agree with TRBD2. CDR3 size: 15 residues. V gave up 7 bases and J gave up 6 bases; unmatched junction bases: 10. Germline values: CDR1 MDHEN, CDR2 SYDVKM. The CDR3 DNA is TGTGCCAGCACCCAAGGCCTAGCGGGGGTGGATACGCAGTATTTT. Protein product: CASTQGLAGVDTQYF.

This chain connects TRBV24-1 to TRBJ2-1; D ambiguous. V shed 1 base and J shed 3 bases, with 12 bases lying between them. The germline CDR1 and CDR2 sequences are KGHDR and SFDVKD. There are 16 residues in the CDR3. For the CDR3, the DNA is TGTGCCACCAGTGATTTAAAACTCGGTCTCTACAATGAGCAGTTCTTC. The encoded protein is CATSDLKLGLYNEQFF.